This T cell receptor beta chain was sequenced for a study of blood T cell repertoires in COVID-19. Study in general: Italy, Spain and the United States were the sources of the convalescent and acute COVID-19 samples. T cells, B-cell-depleted T cells, or PBMCs provided the cDNA or gDNA that served as material.

Repertoires were generated with immunoSEQ multiplex PCR, while TCRdb's copy carries only in-frame clones and drops some. Altogether more than 200,000 clones are present, less than 90% being singletons, with the ten largest covering 1.5% to 2%. This clone was seen once. The J segment lost 7 bases and the V segment lost 1 base, leaving 9 bases of the junction unmatched. The CDR3 contains 15 residues. The germline V gene encodes CDR1 SQVTM and CDR2 ANQGSEA. The sequenced sample consisted of peripheral blood. This sequence originates from a man in his 70s with acute or convalescent COVID-19. The chain recombines TRBV29-1 with TRBJ2-7; TRBD2 matches at 11 bases. The CDR3 reads CSVEGLAGGPREQYF. The CDR3 DNA reads TGCAGCGTTGAAGGGTTAGCGGGAGGGCCCAGGGAGCAGTACTTC.